This T cell receptor beta chain was identified during a study of cytomegalovirus exposure and HLA in healthy donors. General study points: An analysis that was carried out later associated some 17,000 TCR beta sequences with HLA alleles at 0.05 false discovery rate. A later analysis linked a missense variant in DCLRE1C to the trimming of TCR beta V and J genes. Some segments of the V type, notably TRBV6-2 and TRBV6-3, were excluded as indistinguishable.

PCR primers comprised 60 Vbeta and 13 Jbeta primers. The data were produced by immunoSEQ multiplex PCR, yet TCRdb's version contains in-frame clones alone and is incomplete. Among under 200,000 clones listed, roughly 13% were seen once. V was cut by 0 bases and J by 3 bases, with 5 bases left in between. The CDR3 length is 14 residues. Germline CDR1 is MNHEY and CDR2 is SVGAGI. This clone was found a few times. As yet, its antigen is unknown. The sequenced sample consisted of PBMCs. The TCR sequence derives from a man aged 50-60 years in good health and CMV-seropositive. The chain is built from TRBV6-5 and TRBJ1-4; maybe TRBD1 (5 bases). This CDR3 reads CASSYSTANEKLFF. DNA for the CDR3: TGTGCCAGCAGTTACTCGACAGCTAATGAAAAACTGTTTTTT.